This entry lists 18 T cell receptor beta chains sequenced from one sample in a study of T cells in Graves' hyperthyroidism and ophthalmopathy. TCR beta CDR3 regions were amplified from RNA. First-round RT-PCR targeting the TCR CDR3 was performed with the HTBI primer set. Each CDR3 protein gets one entry after TCRdb re-called the multiplex PCR reads with MiXCR. The profile shows 300,000 to 400,000 distinct CDR3 sequences, 21% of them singletons. Input material: blood. The receptors originated from a woman in her fifties or sixties with Graves' hyperthyroidism.

The chain links TRBV6-1 to TRBJ1-1; D remains ambiguous. The V gene lost 2 bases and the J gene lost 0 bases, with 16 bases spanning the gap. CDR3 length: 17 amino acids. CDR1 is MNHNS, CDR2 SASEGT, per germline. The CDR3 DNA reads as TGTGCCAGCAGTGAATATGGGCGGATAGCTATGAACACTGAAGCTTTCTTT. Encoded protein: CASSEYGRIAMNTEAFF.

The sample holds many counts of this clonotype. Germline and junction disagree at one end, which may indicate a read error. V usage is TRBV7-9 and J usage is TRBJ2-7, with 11 nucleotides matching TRBD2. The CDR3 consists of 14 residues. Germline CDR1 is SEHNR and CDR2 is FQNEAQ (reference sequence). CDR3 in amino acids: CASSIAGGPREQYF. In DNA form, the CDR3 reads TGTGCCAGCAGCATAGCGGGAGGGCCGAGGGAGCAGTACTTC. The whole variable domain, remainder taken from reference TRBV7-9 and TRBJ2-7, is DTGVSQNPRHKITKRGQNVTFRCDPISEHNRLYWYRQTLGQGPEFLTYFQNEAQLEKSRLLSDRFSAERPKGSFSTLEIQRTEQGDSAMYLCASSIAGGPREQYFGPGTRLTVT.

The chain is built from TRBV11-2 and TRBJ2-3; 12 nucleotides agree with TRBD2. The CDR3 contains 16 residues. Germline lookup yields CDR1 SGHAT and CDR2 FQNNGV. The ends lost 5 bases at V and 2 bases at J; junction bases unmatched: 5. CDR3 sequence: CASSGGLAGYTDTQYF. The CDR3, as DNA: TGTGCCAGCAGCGGGGGACTAGCGGGTTACACAGATACGCAGTATTTT.

The V call is TRBV19, the J call TRBJ1-2, with a tentative D call TRBD1 (5 bases). The CDR3 is made up of 13 amino acids. The V end was cut by 7 bases, the J end by 5 bases, with 14 bases between. The germline CDR1 and CDR2 sequences are LNHDA and SQIVND (reference sequence). DNA of the CDR3: TGTGCCAGTACCGGAATGGGACTTTATGGCTACACCTTC. Translation gives CASTGMGLYGYTF.

V usage is TRBV28 and J usage is TRBJ1-2; D is uncertain. Trimming removed 6 bases at V and 4 bases at J, with 9 bases between. Germline lookup yields CDR1 MDHEN and CDR2 SYDVKM. CDR3 size: 12 residues. In nucleotides, the CDR3 is TGTGCCAGCAGCACTGGACTCTATGGCTACACCTTC. Its protein product is CASSTGLYGYTF.

This rearrangement joins TRBV29-1 to TRBJ2-7, with no clear D. The ends were cut back, 4 bases at V and 2 bases at J, with 12 bases in the middle. The CDR3 is 13 residues long. The germline CDR1 and CDR2 sequences are SQVTM and ANQGSEA. The CDR3 DNA reads TGCAGCGTTGCAAGGGTAGCCCCCTACGAGCAGTACTTC. This gives the protein CSVARVAPYEQYF.

This clonotype was picked up a small number of times. The chain couples TRBV2 to TRBJ1-5, with 9 bases fitting TRBD1. Germline CDR1 is SNHLY and CDR2 is FYNNEI. CDR3 length: 13 residues. Unmatched junction bases numbered 3, after V lost 8 bases and J lost 4 bases. The CDR3: CASEGTGNQPQHF. CDR3 coding DNA: TGTGCCAGCGAGGGGACAGGGAATCAGCCCCAGCATTTT.

This clonotype came up many times. This chain connects TRBV6-1 to TRBJ2-3; 9 nucleotides agree with TRBD1. The CDR3 sequence is 17 residues long. The germline V gene encodes CDR1 MNHNS and CDR2 SASEGT. Trimming took 7 bases from V and 5 from J; bases not matched to a gene: 16. The CDR3 region has the DNA TGTGCCAGCAAGACCGGGACAGGGTTTTTGCGTCAAGATACGCAGTATTTT. This sequence encodes CASKTGTGFLRQDTQYF.

This clonotype was recorded many times. The gene calls are TRBV4-2 and TRBJ1-6, with D perhaps TRBD1 (6 bases). Germline loops: CDR1 LGHNA, CDR2 YNFKEQ. This CDR3 contains 16 residues. V was clipped by 5 bases and J by 0 bases, with 11 bases between them. CDR3 sequence: CASSSGASSYNSPLHF. The CDR3 region has the DNA TGTGCCAGCAGCTCAGGGGCCAGCTCCTATAATTCACCCCTCCACTTT.

This clonotype was counted many times. This chain joins TRBV28 and TRBJ2-5, with 10 bases identical to TRBD2. The CDR3 consists of 14 residues. Germline V gene sequence: CDR1 MDHEN, CDR2 SYDVKM. The trim removed 6 bases at V and 5 bases at J, leaving 6 bases unmatched. In DNA, the CDR3 is TGTGCCAGCAGAGCTAGCGGGAGTTGGGAGACCCAGTACTTC. Residues: CASRASGSWETQYF.

This clonotype was seen a single time. V is TRBV10-2 and J is TRBJ2-2; 9 bases are shared with TRBD2. The CDR3 is made up of 15 amino acids. V gave up 4 bases and J gave up 2 bases; unmatched junction bases: 2. Per the germline V gene, CDR1 is WSHSY and CDR2 is SAAADI. CDR3 bases: TGCGCCAGCAGTGCGACTAGCGGTAACACCGGGGAGCTGTTTTTT. Residues: CASSATSGNTGELFF.

This clonotype has at least ten counts. The chain carries TRBV7-2 and TRBJ1-2; the match to TRBD1 covers 8 bases. The CDR3 spans 15 residues. CDR1 is SGHTA and CDR2 is FQGNSA in the germline V gene. Trimming cost V 2 bases and J 5 bases; bases outside gene matches: 7. CDR3 loop: CASSLTGTGPYGYTF. The CDR3 bases are TGTGCCAGCAGCTTAACCGGGACAGGTCCATATGGCTACACCTTC.

The sample holds a few counts of this clonotype. The rearrangement links TRBV7-9 to TRBJ1-1, with TRBD1 matching over 7 bases. Germline V gene lookup returns CDR1 SEHNR and CDR2 FQNEAQ (reference sequence). V shed 5 bases, J shed 2 bases, and the junction held 8 bases outside the gene matches. The CDR3 totals 15 residues. The CDR3 protein is CASSQRGRKNTEAFF. The CDR3 DNA sequence: TGTGCCAGCAGCCAAAGGGGGCGGAAAAACACTGAAGCTTTCTTT.

This clonotype was observed at least ten times. V and J are TRBV7-9 and TRBJ2-7, with 9 bases identical to TRBD2. J lost 6 bases, V lost 5 bases, and 11 bases had no gene match. Germline loops: CDR1 SEHNR, CDR2 FQNEAQ (reference sequence). The CDR3 consists of 15 residues. CDR3 protein: CASSTTSGRLSEQYF. CDR3 in DNA: TGTGCCAGCAGCACTACGAGCGGGAGGCTTAGCGAGCAGTACTTC.

This clonotype occurred a few times. At one end the junction does not follow the germline gene, possibly because of a read error. V gene TRBV2 combines with J gene TRBJ2-1, with D unresolved. The CDR3 is 12 residues long. Germline V gives CDR1 SNHLY, CDR2 FYNNEI. The CDR3 loop is CASSPRRNKQFF. The DNA for the CDR3 is TGTGCCAGCAGTCCCCGGCGCAATAAGCAGTTCTTC.

The table lists this clonotype with many counts. The chain joins TRBV19 to TRBJ2-1; 7 positions match TRBD2. With 3 bases clipped from V and 4 bases from J, the junction kept 3 bases outside the gene matches. CDR1 LNHDA and CDR2 SQIVND come from the germline V gene (reference sequence). The CDR3 is 14 amino acids. The CDR3 here is CASSMGGGYNEQFF. The CDR3 nucleotides read TGTGCCAGTAGTATGGGCGGGGGATACAATGAGCAGTTCTTC.

This clonotype was counted a few times. The chain employs TRBV5-1 and TRBJ1-6, with no clear D. V dropped 1 base and J dropped 7 bases, with 6 bases sitting between them. CDR1 is SGHRS and CDR2 is YFSETQ in the germline V gene. The CDR3 contains 13 residues. This chain's CDR3 is CASSLSLNSPLHF. In nucleotides, the CDR3 is TGCGCCAGCAGCTTGTCTCTGAATTCACCCCTCCACTTT.

In its sample, this clonotype was seen many times. V gene TRBV18 combines with J gene TRBJ2-7; TRBD1 is a possible D gene (6 bases). Looked up from germline, CDR1 is KGHSH and CDR2 is LQKENI. The CDR3 runs to 13 residues. V gave up 2 bases and J gave up 6 bases, with 11 bases separating them. The CDR3 here is CASSPKQGAEQYF. The DNA for the CDR3 is TGTGCCAGCTCACCAAAACAGGGCGCCGAGCAGTACTTC. Filled out from reference TRBV18 and TRBJ2-7, the complete variable domain reads NAGVMQNPRHLVRRRGQEARLRCSPMKGHSHVYWYRQLPEEGLKFMVYLQKENIIDESGMPKERFSAEFPKEGPSILRIQQVVRGDSAAYFCASSPKQGAEQYFGPGTRLTVT.